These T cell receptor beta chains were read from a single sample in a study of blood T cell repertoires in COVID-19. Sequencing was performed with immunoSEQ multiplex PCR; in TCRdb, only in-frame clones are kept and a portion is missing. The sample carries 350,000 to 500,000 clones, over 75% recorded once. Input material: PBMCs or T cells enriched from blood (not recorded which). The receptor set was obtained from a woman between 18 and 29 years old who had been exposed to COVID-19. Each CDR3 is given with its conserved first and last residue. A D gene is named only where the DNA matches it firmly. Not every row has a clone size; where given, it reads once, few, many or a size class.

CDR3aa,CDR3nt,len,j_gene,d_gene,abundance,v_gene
CASSLKLAGLRKQYF,TGTGCCAGCAGTTTAAAGCTAGCGGGGCTCCGGAAGCAGTACTTC,15,TRBJ2-7,TRBD2,NA,TRBV27
CASSLVGTGAGGNTIYF,TGTGCCAGCAGCTTAGTTGGGACAGGGGCGGGAGGAAACACCATATATTTT,17,TRBJ1-3,TRBD1,NA,TRBV7-2
CASSISGGNEQFF,TGTGCCAGTAGTATTAGCGGTGGCAATGAGCAGTTCTTC,13,TRBJ2-1,NA,NA,TRBV19
CASSPTPPAGSPLHF,TGCGCCAGCAGCCCAACTCCGCCGGCGGGCTCACCCCTCCACTTT,15,TRBJ1-6,NA,NA,TRBV5-1
CASSVDRGRFEQFF,TGTGCCAGCAGCGTAGACAGGGGTAGGTTCGAGCAGTTCTTC,14,TRBJ2-1,TRBD1,NA,TRBV9
CASSLEGLAGNNEQFF,TGTGCCAGCAGCTTAGAAGGACTAGCCGGTAACAATGAGCAGTTCTTC,16,TRBJ2-1,TRBD2,NA,TRBV13
CASSYNRDRDLLAGGPGLREQYF,TGTGCCAGCAGCTACAACCGGGACAGGGACTTACTAGCGGGAGGGCCCGGCTTAAGGGAGCAGTACTTC,23,TRBJ2-7,TRBD2,once,TRBV6-6
CASSQDPKGRRGGYTF,TGTGCCAGCAGCCAAGATCCGAAGGGGCGAAGGGGTGGCTACACCTTC,16,TRBJ1-2,NA,NA,TRBV3-1/TRBV3-2
CASSIRDRDNEQFF,TGTGCCAGTAGTATACGAGACAGGGACAATGAGCAGTTCTTC,14,TRBJ2-1,TRBD1,NA,TRBV19
CAISGVNFNEQFF,TGTGCCATCAGTGGAGTGAATTTCAATGAGCAGTTCTTC,13,TRBJ2-1,NA,few,TRBV10-3
CASSESGHYEQYF,TGTGCCAGCAGCGAGTCGGGACATTACGAGCAGTACTTC,13,TRBJ2-7,NA,once,TRBV13
CASSLSSHEQYF,TGCGCCAGCAGCTTGTCCTCCCACGAGCAGTACTTC,12,TRBJ2-7,NA,NA,TRBV5-1
CASRGQANQPQHF,TGTGCCAGCAGGGGACAGGCCAATCAGCCCCAGCATTTT,13,TRBJ1-5,TRBD1,NA,TRBV28
CASSPPGQVGETQYF,TGTGCCAGCTCACCACCGGGACAGGTTGGGGAGACCCAGTACTTC,15,TRBJ2-5,TRBD1,NA,TRBV18
CAISETGDGELFF,TGTGCCATCAGTGAAACAGGGGACGGGGAGCTGTTTTTT,13,TRBJ2-2,TRBD1,NA,TRBV10-3
CASSLGTPYTGELFF,TGTGCCAGCAGTTTGGGGACTCCTTACACCGGGGAGCTGTTTTTT,15,TRBJ2-2,NA,NA,TRBV28